This T cell receptor beta chain was captured in a study of blood T cell repertoires in COVID-19. CDR1 SGHDT and CDR2 YYEEEE come from the germline V gene. CDR3 size: 14 residues. Trimming left V 0 bases short and J 2 bases short, with 8 bases between. The method was immunoSEQ multiplex PCR; TCRdb's version includes in-frame clones alone and lacks a portion of them. The sample contains 200,000 to 250,000 clones, about 80% of which appear only once. The chain couples TRBV5-6 to TRBJ1-2; possibly TRBD1 for D (6 bases). Sequenced material: peripheral blood. The TCR sequence derives from a woman at least 80 years old with acute or convalescent COVID-19. The CDR3: CASSLGTVNYGYTF. The DNA of the CDR3 is TGTGCCAGCAGCTTGGGGACAGTGAACTATGGCTACACCTTC. Supplemented by reference TRBV5-6 and TRBJ1-2, the full variable domain reads DAGVTQSPTHLIKTRGQQVTLRCSPKSGHDTVSWYQQALGQGPQFIFQYYEEEERQRGNFPDRFSGHQFPNYSSELNVNALLLGDSALYLCASSLGTVNYGYTFGSGTRLTVV.